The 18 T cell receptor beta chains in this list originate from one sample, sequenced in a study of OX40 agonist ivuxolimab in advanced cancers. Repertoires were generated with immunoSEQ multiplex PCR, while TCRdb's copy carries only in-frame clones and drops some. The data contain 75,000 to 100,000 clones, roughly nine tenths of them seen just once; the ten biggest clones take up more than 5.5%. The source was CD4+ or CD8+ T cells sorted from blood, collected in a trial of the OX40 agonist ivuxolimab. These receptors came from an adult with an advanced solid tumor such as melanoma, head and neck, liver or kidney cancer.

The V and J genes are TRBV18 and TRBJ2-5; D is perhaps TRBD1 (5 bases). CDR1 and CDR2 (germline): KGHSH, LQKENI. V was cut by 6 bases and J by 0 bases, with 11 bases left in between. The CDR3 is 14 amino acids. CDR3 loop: CASSKPGNQETQYF. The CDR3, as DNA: TGTGCCAGCTCGAAGCCAGGGAACCAAGAGACCCAGTACTTC.

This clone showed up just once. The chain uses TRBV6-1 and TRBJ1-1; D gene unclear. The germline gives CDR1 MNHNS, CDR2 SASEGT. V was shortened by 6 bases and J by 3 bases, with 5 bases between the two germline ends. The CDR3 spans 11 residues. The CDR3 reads CASRVYTEAFF. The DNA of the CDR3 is TGTGCCAGCAGAGTCTACACTGAAGCTTTCTTT.

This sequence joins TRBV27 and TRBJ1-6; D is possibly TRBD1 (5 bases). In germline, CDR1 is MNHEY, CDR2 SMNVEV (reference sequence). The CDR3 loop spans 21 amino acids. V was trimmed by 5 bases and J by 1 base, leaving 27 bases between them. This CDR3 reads CASSTAPIRDVLRSYNSPLHF. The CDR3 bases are TGTGCCAGCAGTACCGCCCCAATCCGGGACGTCCTCCGATCCTATAATTCACCCCTCCACTTT.

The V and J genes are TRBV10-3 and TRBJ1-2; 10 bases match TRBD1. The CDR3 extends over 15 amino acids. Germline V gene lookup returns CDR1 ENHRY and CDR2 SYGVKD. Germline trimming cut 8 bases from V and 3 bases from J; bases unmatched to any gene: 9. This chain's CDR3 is CAISDPGQGYYGYTF. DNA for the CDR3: TGTGCCATCTCCGATCCGGGACAGGGGTACTATGGCTACACCTTC.

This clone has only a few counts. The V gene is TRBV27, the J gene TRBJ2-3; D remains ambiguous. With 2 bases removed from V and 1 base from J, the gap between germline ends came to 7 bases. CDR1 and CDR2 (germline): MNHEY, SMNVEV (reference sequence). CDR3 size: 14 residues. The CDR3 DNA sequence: TGTGCCAGCAGTTTAACGGCGGGCACAGATACGCAGTATTTT. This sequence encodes CASSLTAGTDTQYF.

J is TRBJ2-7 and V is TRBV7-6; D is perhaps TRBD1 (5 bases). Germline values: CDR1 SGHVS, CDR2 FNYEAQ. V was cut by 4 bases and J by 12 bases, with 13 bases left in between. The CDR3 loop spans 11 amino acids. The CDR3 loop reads CASSYQGPPYF. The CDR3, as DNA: TGTGCCAGCAGCTACCAGGGCCCGCCGTACTTC.

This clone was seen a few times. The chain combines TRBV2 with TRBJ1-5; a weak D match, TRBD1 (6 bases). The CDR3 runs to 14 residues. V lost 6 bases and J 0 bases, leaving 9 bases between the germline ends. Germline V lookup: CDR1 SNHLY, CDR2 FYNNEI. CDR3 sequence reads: CASSGTPSNQPQHF. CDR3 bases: TGTGCCAGCAGCGGGACACCTAGCAATCAGCCCCAGCATTTT.

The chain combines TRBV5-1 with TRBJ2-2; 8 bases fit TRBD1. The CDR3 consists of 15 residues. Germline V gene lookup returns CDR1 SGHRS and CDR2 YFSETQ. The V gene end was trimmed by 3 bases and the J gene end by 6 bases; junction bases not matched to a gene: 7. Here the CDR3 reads CASSWGQARAGELFF. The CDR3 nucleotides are TGCGCCAGCAGCTGGGGACAGGCTCGCGCCGGGGAGCTGTTTTTT.

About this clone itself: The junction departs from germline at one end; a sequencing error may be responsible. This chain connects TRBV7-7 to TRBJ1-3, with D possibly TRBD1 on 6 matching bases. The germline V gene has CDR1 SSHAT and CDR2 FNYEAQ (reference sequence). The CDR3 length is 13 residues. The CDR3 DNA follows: TGTGCTAGCAGCTTAAACAGGGAAGACACCATATATTTT. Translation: CASSLNREDTIYF.

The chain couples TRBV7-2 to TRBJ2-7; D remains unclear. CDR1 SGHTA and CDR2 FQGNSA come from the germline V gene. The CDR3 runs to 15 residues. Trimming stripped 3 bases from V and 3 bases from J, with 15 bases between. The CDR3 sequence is CASSLGSGGIYEQYF. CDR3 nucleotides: TGTGCCAGCAGCTTGGGCTCGGGTGGAATCTACGAGCAGTACTTC.

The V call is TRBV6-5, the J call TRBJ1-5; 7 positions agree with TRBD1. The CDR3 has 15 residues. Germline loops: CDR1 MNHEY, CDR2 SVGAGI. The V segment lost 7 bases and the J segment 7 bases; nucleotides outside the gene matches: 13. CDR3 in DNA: TGTGCCAGCAAGAGAATGGCGGGGACAGCACAGCCCCAGCATTTT. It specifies CASKRMAGTAQPQHF.

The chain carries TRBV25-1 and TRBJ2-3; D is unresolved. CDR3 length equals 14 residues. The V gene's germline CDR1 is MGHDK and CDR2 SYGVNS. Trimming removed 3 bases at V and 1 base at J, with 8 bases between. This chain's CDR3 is CASSEARGTDTQYF. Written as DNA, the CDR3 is TGTGCCAGCAGTGAGGCAAGGGGCACAGATACGCAGTATTTT. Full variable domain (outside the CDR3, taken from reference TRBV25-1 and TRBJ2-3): EADIYQTPRYLVIGTGKKITLECSQTMGHDKMYWYQQDPGMELHLIHYSYGVNSTEKGDLSSESTVSRIRTEHFPLTLESARPSHTSQYLCASSEARGTDTQYFGPGTRLTVL.

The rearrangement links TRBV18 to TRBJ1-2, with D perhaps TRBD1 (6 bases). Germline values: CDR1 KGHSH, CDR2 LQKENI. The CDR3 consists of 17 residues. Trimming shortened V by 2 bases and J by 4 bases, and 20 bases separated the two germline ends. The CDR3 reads CASSPRQARQVSYGYTF. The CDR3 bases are TGTGCCAGCTCACCAAGACAGGCAAGACAGGTCAGCTATGGCTACACCTTC.

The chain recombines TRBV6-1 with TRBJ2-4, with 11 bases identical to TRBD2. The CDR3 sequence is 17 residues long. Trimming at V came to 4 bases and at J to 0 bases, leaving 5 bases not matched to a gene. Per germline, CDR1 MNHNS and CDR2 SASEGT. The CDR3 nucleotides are TGTGCCAGCAGTGCTCTAGCGGGGGGACTAGCCAAAAACATTCAGTACTTC. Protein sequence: CASSALAGGLAKNIQYF.

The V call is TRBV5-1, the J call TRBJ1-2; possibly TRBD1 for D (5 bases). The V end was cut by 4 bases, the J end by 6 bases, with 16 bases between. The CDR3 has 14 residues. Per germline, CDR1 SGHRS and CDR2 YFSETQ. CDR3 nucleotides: TGCGCCAGCAGCCTCGGGACGGGAAGGAATGGCTACACCTTC. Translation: CASSLGTGRNGYTF.

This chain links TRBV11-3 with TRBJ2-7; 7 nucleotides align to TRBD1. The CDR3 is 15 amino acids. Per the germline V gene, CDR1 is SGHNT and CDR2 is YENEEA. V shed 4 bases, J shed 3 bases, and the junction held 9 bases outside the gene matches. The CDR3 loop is CASSSAGTANYEQYF. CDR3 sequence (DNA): TGTGCCAGCAGCTCTGCCGGGACAGCGAACTACGAGCAGTACTTC.

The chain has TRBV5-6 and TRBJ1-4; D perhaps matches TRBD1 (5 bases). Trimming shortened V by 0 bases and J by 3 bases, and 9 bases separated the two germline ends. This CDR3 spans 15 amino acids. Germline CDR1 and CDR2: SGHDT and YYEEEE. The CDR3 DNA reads TGTGCCAGCAGCTTGGGGGACGGGTCTAATGAAAAACTGTTTTTT. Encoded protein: CASSLGDGSNEKLFF.

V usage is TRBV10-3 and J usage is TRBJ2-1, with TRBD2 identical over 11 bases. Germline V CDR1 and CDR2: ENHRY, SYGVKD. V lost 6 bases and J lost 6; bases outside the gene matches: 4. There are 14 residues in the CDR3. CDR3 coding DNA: TGTGCCATCAGGGTTACTAGCGGGAGCAATGAGCAGTTCTTC. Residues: CAIRVTSGSNEQFF.